This T cell receptor (beta chain) was found in a study of cytomegalovirus exposure and HLA in healthy donors. With 60 Vbeta and 13 Jbeta primers, the PCR was carried out. Data came from immunoSEQ multiplex PCR; TCRdb stores just in-frame clones and leaves some out. The data contain about 180,000 clones, 84% of them singletons. The germline CDR1 and CDR2 sequences are SGHAT and FQDESV (reference sequence). The CDR3 runs to 14 residues. Losses at the gene ends were 4 bases for V and 7 bases for J; bases not matched to a gene: 5. The source of this sequence is a man younger than 45 in good health and CMV-seronegative. The material sequenced was PBMCs. The chain couples TRBV11-1 to TRBJ2-1, with 9 bases identical to TRBD1. This CDR3 reads CASSSWTGVNEQFF. The DNA for the CDR3 is TGTGCCAGCAGCTCTTGGACAGGGGTGAATGAGCAGTTCTTC.